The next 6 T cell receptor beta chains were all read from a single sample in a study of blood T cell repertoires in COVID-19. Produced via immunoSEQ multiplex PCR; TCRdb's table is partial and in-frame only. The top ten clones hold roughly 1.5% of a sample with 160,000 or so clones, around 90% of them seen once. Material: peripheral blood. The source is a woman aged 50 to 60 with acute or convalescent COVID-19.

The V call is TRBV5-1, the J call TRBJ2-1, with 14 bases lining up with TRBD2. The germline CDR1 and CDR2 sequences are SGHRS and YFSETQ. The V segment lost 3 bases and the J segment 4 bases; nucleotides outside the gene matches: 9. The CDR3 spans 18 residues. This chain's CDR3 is CASSYPGLAGVTYNEQFF. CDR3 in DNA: TGCGCCAGCAGCTACCCGGGACTAGCGGGAGTCACTTACAATGAGCAGTTCTTC.

CDR3: CASSYRDRGGYEQYF. In DNA form, the CDR3 reads TGTGCCAGCAGTTATAGGGACAGGGGAGGCTACGAGCAGTACTTC. The chain uses TRBV6-5 and TRBJ2-7; 10 nucleotides line up with TRBD1. Germline values: CDR1 MNHEY, CDR2 SVGAGI. The CDR3 runs 15 residues. V lost 3 bases and J lost 3; bases outside the gene matches: 5.

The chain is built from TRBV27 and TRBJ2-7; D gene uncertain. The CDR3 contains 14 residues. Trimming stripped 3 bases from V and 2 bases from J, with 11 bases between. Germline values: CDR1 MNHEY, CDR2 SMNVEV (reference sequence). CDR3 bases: TGTGCCAGCAGTTTTAAGCCAGGCCCCTACGAGCAGTACTTC. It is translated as CASSFKPGPYEQYF.

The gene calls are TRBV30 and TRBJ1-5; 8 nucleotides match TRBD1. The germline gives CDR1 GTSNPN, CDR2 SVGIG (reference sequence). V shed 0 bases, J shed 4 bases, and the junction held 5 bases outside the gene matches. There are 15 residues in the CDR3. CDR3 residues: CAWSVQGVVNQPQHF. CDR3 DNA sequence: TGTGCCTGGAGTGTACAGGGGGTGGTAAATCAGCCCCAGCATTTT.

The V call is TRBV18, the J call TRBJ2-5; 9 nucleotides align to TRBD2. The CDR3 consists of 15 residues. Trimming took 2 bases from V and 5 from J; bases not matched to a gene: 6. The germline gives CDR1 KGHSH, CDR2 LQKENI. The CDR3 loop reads CASSPGSGRGETQYF. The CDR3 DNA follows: TGTGCCAGCTCACCAGGTAGCGGGAGAGGGGAGACCCAGTACTTC.

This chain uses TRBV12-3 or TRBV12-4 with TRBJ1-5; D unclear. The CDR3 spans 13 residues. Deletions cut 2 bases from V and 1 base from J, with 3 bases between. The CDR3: CASSLISNQPQHF. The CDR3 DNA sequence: TGTGCCAGCAGTTTAATAAGCAATCAGCCCCAGCATTTT.